These 11 T cell receptor beta chains were sequenced from one sample in a study of CD8+ T cells in alopecia areata. Extracted RNA was reverse transcribed into cDNA, the sequencing template. The assay was immunoSEQ multiplex PCR, and TCRdb's table has in-frame clones only and misses some. The sample contains around 69,000 clones, approximately 60% of which appear only once. This sample comprised CD8+ T cells sorted from blood, obtained at week 0. The origin of the receptors is a human donor with alopecia areata.

In its sample, this clone was seen once. V is TRBV4-1 and J is TRBJ2-7; no reliable D call. Germline lookup yields CDR1 MGHRA and CDR2 YSYEKL. This CDR3 contains 14 residues. Deletions cut 0 bases from V and 4 bases from J, with 10 bases between. CDR3: CASSQDRTQYEQYF. CDR3 in DNA: TGCGCCAGCAGCCAAGACAGAACTCAGTACGAGCAGTACTTC.

The V gene is TRBV29-1, the J gene TRBJ2-7; no definite D call. Deletions cut 0 bases from V and 3 bases from J, with 9 bases between. The V gene's germline CDR1 is SQVTM and CDR2 ANQGSEA. The CDR3 is made up of 13 amino acids. The DNA of the CDR3 is TGCAGCGTTGAAGAAGGGCCGAGCTACGAGCAGTACTTC. It is translated as CSVEEGPSYEQYF.

As DNA, the CDR3 is TGTGCCAGCAGCTTAGCGCGGCTAGCGGAAAGGGATGAGCAGTTCTTC. Translated, it gives CASSLARLAERDEQFF. The chain employs TRBV7-9 and TRBJ2-1, with 7 nucleotides matching TRBD2. V trimming: 0 bases; J trimming: 8 bases; junction bases outside the gene matches: 10. Germline CDR1 SEHNR, CDR2 FQNEAQ (reference sequence). The CDR3 runs 16 residues.

The V and J genes are TRBV6-1 and TRBJ2-5, with TRBD2 identical over 10 bases. V gave up 1 base and J gave up 2 bases; unmatched junction bases: 7. In germline, CDR1 is MNHNS, CDR2 SASEGT. The CDR3 extends over 17 amino acids. The CDR3 reads CASSEEIAGGLQETQYF. The CDR3, as DNA: TGTGCCAGCAGTGAAGAAATAGCGGGGGGCCTTCAAGAGACCCAGTACTTC.

The V and J genes are TRBV9 and TRBJ2-5; either TRBD1 or TRBD2 may supply D (6 bases each). The germline gives CDR1 SGDLS, CDR2 YYNGEE. The CDR3 has 15 residues. Deletions cut 3 bases from V and 5 bases from J, with 17 bases between. The DNA of the CDR3 is TGTGCCAGCAGCGGAGGGGGGACGGTCGGCGAGACCCAGTACTTC. The encoded protein is CASSGGGTVGETQYF. The full variable domain, with the rest looked up from reference TRBV9 and TRBJ2-5, is DSGVTQTPKHLITATGQRVTLRCSPRSGDLSVYWYQQSLDQGLQFLIQYYNGEERAKGNILERFSAQQFPDLHSELNLSSLELGDSALYFCASSGGGTVGETQYFGPGTRLLVL.

V usage is TRBV5-8 and J usage is TRBJ1-5, with 7 bases identical to TRBD1. The length of the CDR3 is 14 residues. The germline V gene encodes CDR1 SGHTS and CDR2 YDEGEE. Unmatched junction bases numbered 5, after V lost 4 bases and J lost 4 bases. CDR3 DNA: TGTGCCAGCAGCGCCGGGACAGTTAATCAGCCCCAGCATTTT. It codes for CASSAGTVNQPQHF.

The chain carries TRBV4-1 and TRBJ2-3; D remains ambiguous. Trimming took off 0 bases at V and 5 bases at J, with 15 bases between the two ends. The CDR3 totals 16 residues. Looked up from germline, CDR1 is MGHRA and CDR2 is YSYEKL. CDR3 sequence reads: CASSQDVSLSRDTQYF. DNA of the CDR3: TGCGCCAGCAGCCAAGATGTGTCTTTATCCCGAGATACGCAGTATTTT.

V usage is TRBV29-1 and J usage is TRBJ1-1; D is possibly TRBD1 (5 bases). The CDR3 runs 14 residues. V was clipped by 3 bases and J by 0 bases, with 11 bases between them. Looked up from germline, CDR1 is SQVTM and CDR2 is ANQGSEA. The CDR3 sequence is CSVEDWGLNTEAFF. CDR3 bases: TGCAGCGTTGAGGATTGGGGACTGAACACTGAAGCTTTCTTT.

The rearrangement joins TRBV29-1 to TRBJ2-2; no clear D gene. V dropped 7 bases and J dropped 4 bases, with 19 bases sitting between them. This CDR3 has 15 residues. Per germline, CDR1 SQVTM and CDR2 ANQGSEA. The DNA for the CDR3 is TGCAGCGCCGACCCGGGCCACACGTCCACCGGGGAGCTGTTTTTT. The encoded protein is CSADPGHTSTGELFF.

This clone was detected only once. The chain carries TRBV5-1 and TRBJ2-7; maybe TRBD2 (6 bases). This CDR3 comprises 13 residues. Germline V CDR1 and CDR2: SGHRS, YFSETQ. V dropped 0 bases and J dropped 7 bases, with 11 bases sitting between them. The CDR3 here is CASSLAAAGEQYF. The CDR3 DNA follows: TGCGCCAGCAGCTTGGCGGCCGCGGGGGAGCAGTACTTC. Variable domain in full (rest from reference TRBV5-1 and TRBJ2-7): KAGVTQTPRYLIKTRGQQVTLSCSPISGHRSVSWYQQTPGQGLQFLFEYFSETQRNKGNFPGRFSGRQFSNSRSEMNVSTLELGDSALYLCASSLAAAGEQYFGPGTRLTVT.

This sequence joins TRBV7-3 and TRBJ2-5; 14 bases agree with TRBD2. V was pared by 5 bases and J by 5 bases, with 4 bases of the junction left unmatched. Germline CDR1 reads SGHTA; CDR2 reads FQGTGA. This CDR3 has 15 amino acids. In DNA, the CDR3 is TGTGCCAGCAGCCCGGGACTAGCGGGGGCGGAGACCCAGTACTTC. Its translation is CASSPGLAGAETQYF.